This T cell receptor (beta chain) stems from a study of early T cells in non-severe SARS-CoV-2 infection. Looking at the study overall: Sequenced material consisted of bulk RNA (from unsorted whole blood), and chains were unpaired.

Trimming removed 3 bases at V and 1 base at J, with 4 bases between. The CDR3 is made up of 12 amino acids. Germline values: CDR1 SGDLS, CDR2 YYNGEE. Worth noting for this clonotype: Its antigen is not known.

Each single cDNA molecule received a unique molecular identifier. MiXCR, run by TCRdb on the 5' RACE reads, gives a single entry per CDR3 protein. The sample records 60,000 to 90,000 distinct CDR3 sequences, 7.5% to 10% being singletons. Findings and caveats of the study: Private and CD4 specificities were missed by VDJdb matching, which favored anti-spike CD8 responses.

This receptor was taken from an adult who was a healthcare worker with PCR-confirmed SARS-CoV-2 infection or an uninfected control (not recorded which). Sequenced material: whole blood. This chain joins TRBV9 and TRBJ1-1; no clear D. CDR3 loop: CASSGRNTEAFF. The CDR3 nucleotides read TGTGCCAGCAGCGGGAGGAACACTGAAGCTTTCTTT.